This TCR beta chain was captured by sequencing in a study of technical replicates of blood from a few donors. The table came from immunoSEQ multiplex PCR; TCRdb's copy has only in-frame clones and leaves some out. Among under 70,000 clones, 90% to 95% were seen once, and the ten largest hold 4.7%. This CDR3 is 17 amino acids long. Unmatched junction bases numbered 7, after V lost 3 bases and J lost 3 bases. Germline assignment: CDR1 SGHRS and CDR2 YFSETQ. The table lists this clone with a count of one. This receptor was taken from a human donor in good health. Some clones in this sample may be carry-over from other donors' samples. The sample comprised PBMCs. J is TRBJ2-2 and V is TRBV5-1; TRBD2 agrees at 11 bases. The CDR3: CASSYSGLAADTGELFF. The CDR3 bases are TGCGCCAGCAGCTACTCGGGACTAGCGGCCGACACCGGGGAGCTGTTTTTT.